A single sample gave rise to the 26 T cell receptor beta chains below, sequenced in a study of vaccination and CD4 T cells after COVID-19. Using its own MiXCR run on the PCR reads, TCRdb lists one record per CDR3 protein. The data contain some 28,000 distinct CDR3 sequences, approximately 51% of them seen just once; the ten biggest clones take up 5.5%. Time point of the sample: late sampling 161 to 241 days after vaccination in a few convalescent patients. This specimen consisted of CD4+ T cells from blood, obtained about 7 months after SARS-CoV-2 vaccination. The receptors were gathered from a human donor who had recovered from COVID-19.

The chain joins TRBV20-1 to TRBJ2-3; D gene ambiguous. This CDR3 region has 15 residues. Trimming took off 1 base at V and 4 bases at J, with 15 bases between the two ends. Germline V gene lookup returns CDR1 DFQATT and CDR2 SNEGSKA (reference sequence). CDR3 residues: CSARGTAKGPDTQYF. As DNA, the CDR3 is TGCAGTGCTAGAGGGACCGCCAAGGGTCCAGATACGCAGTATTTT.

J is TRBJ1-5 and V is TRBV19; TRBD1 agrees at 9 bases. Germline values: CDR1 LNHDA, CDR2 SQIVND (reference sequence). This CDR3 is 17 amino acids long. Trimming removed 0 bases from V and 3 bases from J; junction bases left unmatched: 6. In DNA form, the CDR3 reads TGTGCCAGTAGTATAGATCACAGGGGGCGATCCAATCAGCCCCAGCATTTT. Residues: CASSIDHRGRSNQPQHF.

The chain joins TRBV20-1 to TRBJ2-1, with TRBD1 identical over 11 bases. Losses at the gene ends were 6 bases for V and 5 bases for J; bases not matched to a gene: 18. The CDR3 is 18 amino acids. Per germline, CDR1 DFQATT and CDR2 SNEGSKA (reference sequence). CDR3 in DNA: TGCAGTGCCGGGGACAGGGGGGTCTCCAGGGGGCCCAACAATGAGCAGTTCTTC. This gives the protein CSAGDRGVSRGPNNEQFF.

A word on this clonotype: One end of the junction varies from germline; a read error may be responsible. The V call is TRBV7-6, the J call TRBJ2-1, with TRBD2 identical over 7 bases. This CDR3 has 13 residues. CDR1 SGHVS and CDR2 FNYEAQ come from the germline V gene. This CDR3 reads CASSPSGGSLGIF. CDR3 coding DNA: TGTGCCAGCAGCCCTTCGGGGGGTAGTTTGGGGATCTTC.

For the CDR3, the DNA is TGTGCCAGCGGCATTAAGGGGGCCAACGTCCTGACTTTC. Protein product: CASGIKGANVLTF. J is TRBJ2-6 and V is TRBV7-2; D uncertain. CDR1 and CDR2 from the germline V gene are SGHTA and FQGNSA. Trimming shortened V by 8 bases and J by 4 bases, and 9 bases separated the two germline ends. CDR3 size: 13 residues.

This chain connects TRBV20-1 to TRBJ1-3; D is unclear. Germline values: CDR1 DFQATT, CDR2 SNEGSKA (reference sequence). The CDR3 has 11 residues. V shed 0 bases and J shed 7 bases, with 4 bases lying between them. The CDR3 reads CSARERNTIYF. CDR3 bases: TGCAGTGCTAGAGAGAGGAACACCATATATTTT.

The chain carries TRBV6-2 or TRBV6-3 and TRBJ2-1, with TRBD2 identical over 7 bases. The CDR3 spans 15 residues. The germline V gene encodes CDR1 MNHEY and CDR2 SVGEGT. V was clipped by 5 bases and J by 6 bases; unmatched bases: 10. CDR3 sequence (DNA): TGTGCCAGCAGTCCCACTAGCGACTTCCTCAATGAGCAGTTCTTC. This codes for CASSPTSDFLNEQFF.

The rearrangement joins TRBV7-3 to TRBJ1-6, with D perhaps matching TRBD1 (5 bases). Germline CDR1 SGHTA, CDR2 FQGTGA. The CDR3 runs 15 residues. The germline V and J ends were trimmed by 5 bases and 7 bases, with 15 bases remaining between them. CDR3 region: CASSLARVGNSPLHF. Written as DNA, the CDR3 is TGTGCCAGCAGCCTAGCCAGGGTTGGGAATTCACCCCTCCACTTT.

The chain joins TRBV7-8 to TRBJ2-5; D is undetermined. Deletions cut 2 bases from V and 1 base from J, with 14 bases between. Germline loops: CDR1 SGHVS, CDR2 FQNEAQ. This CDR3 comprises 16 residues. In DNA, the CDR3 is TGTGCCAGCAGCTTAAGGGTGGGCAGGCCCCAAGAGACCCAGTACTTC. As protein: CASSLRVGRPQETQYF.

CDR3: CASSSYPGLAVSYEQYF. CDR3 in DNA: TGTGCCAGCAGTTCCTATCCGGGACTAGCGGTCTCCTACGAGCAGTACTTC. The chain has TRBV6-2 or TRBV6-3 and TRBJ2-7; 11 bases agree with TRBD2. Germline CDR1 is MNHEY and CDR2 is SVGEGT. V lost 4 bases, J lost 0 bases, and 8 bases stayed unmatched. The CDR3 length is 17 residues.

V and J are TRBV15 and TRBJ2-3, with D unresolved. Deletions cut 1 base from V and 2 bases from J, with 7 bases between. This CDR3 contains 14 residues. Germline lookup yields CDR1 LNHNV and CDR2 YYDKDF (reference sequence). The CDR3 bases are TGTGCCACCAGCAGAGGTGCAGACACAGATACGCAGTATTTT. Translated, it gives CATSRGADTDTQYF.

The CDR3 nucleotides read TGCAGCACACCGACAGGGGGCACAGATACGCAGTATTTT. It encodes CSTPTGGTDTQYF. The rearrangement joins TRBV29-1 to TRBJ2-3, with 8 bases that match TRBD1. Germline trimming cut 8 bases from V and 1 base from J; bases unmatched to any gene: 5. Germline assignment: CDR1 SQVTM and CDR2 ANQGSEA. CDR3 length: 13 residues.

This clonotype was observed once. The V gene is TRBV7-2, the J gene TRBJ2-7, with D possibly TRBD2 on 5 matching bases. The germline gives CDR1 SGHTA, CDR2 FQGNSA. The germline V and J ends were trimmed by 1 base and 2 bases, with 12 bases remaining between them. The CDR3 has 15 amino acids. The CDR3 region has the DNA TGTGCCAGCAGCTTAGTAGGGAGTAGCCCCTACGAGCAGTACTTC. It is translated as CASSLVGSSPYEQYF.

The chain links TRBV19 to TRBJ1-1, with a possible D match to TRBD1 (6 bases). Looked up from germline, CDR1 is LNHDA and CDR2 is SQIVND (reference sequence). This CDR3 has 12 amino acids. Between the trimmed V and J ends, which lost 9 bases and 4 bases, there was a span of 12 bases. CDR3 sequence: CASEKGGTEAFF. CDR3 DNA: TGTGCCAGCGAAAAAGGGGGCACTGAAGCTTTCTTT.

The rearrangement joins TRBV7-2 to TRBJ2-7; D not certain. CDR3 length equals 12 residues. Trimming stripped 2 bases from V and 0 bases from J, with 2 bases between. CDR1 and CDR2 from the germline V gene are SGHTA and FQGNSA. CDR3 amino acids: CASSLSSYEQYF. The CDR3, as DNA: TGTGCCAGCAGCTTAAGCTCCTACGAGCAGTACTTC.

Worth noting for this clonotype: One end of the junction varies from germline; a read error may be responsible. The chain combines TRBV11-1 with TRBJ2-2, with D possibly TRBD2 on 5 matching bases. CDR3 length equals 13 residues. Germline V gene lookup returns CDR1 SGHAT and CDR2 FQDESV (reference sequence). The CDR3 DNA reads as TGTGCCAGCAGCTTAGCGCTAGCCGGGGAGCCGTTTTTT. It encodes CASSLALAGEPFF.

A remark on this clonotype: A read error may produce the germline difference seen at one junction end. V is TRBV7-7 and J is TRBJ2-5, with 10 bases identical to TRBD2. Germline CDR1 reads SSHAT; CDR2 reads FNYEAQ (reference sequence). The CDR3 extends over 15 amino acids. Here the CDR3 reads CASSLAGLAEETQYF. The CDR3 DNA follows: TGTGCTAGCAGCTTAGCCGGACTAGCGGAAGAGACCCAGTACTTC.

This clonotype was detected only a few times. The chain joins TRBV7-9 to TRBJ2-5; D tentatively fits TRBD1 or TRBD2 (6 bases each). Trimming removed 10 bases from V and 5 bases from J, with 20 bases in between. This CDR3 comprises 14 residues. Germline CDR1 SEHNR, CDR2 FQNEAQ (reference sequence). DNA for the CDR3: TGTGCCACGATTGTGGGGGGCGAGGAGGAGACCCAGTACTTC. This translates into CATIVGGEEETQYF.

The chain joins TRBV5-4 to TRBJ2-7; 10 bases fit TRBD2. Germline loops: CDR1 SGHNT, CDR2 YYREEE (reference sequence). CDR3 length: 15 residues. V lost 2 bases and J lost 4; bases outside the gene matches: 6. Here the CDR3 DNA reads TGTGCCAGCAGCTTACTAGCGGGATACGAGTACGAGCAGTACTTC. Translating gives CASSLLAGYEYEQYF.

This chain uses TRBV20-1 with TRBJ2-3; 10 bases match TRBD2. Per the germline V gene, CDR1 is DFQATT and CDR2 is SNEGSKA (reference sequence). The CDR3 runs to 14 residues. J gave up 0 bases and V 6 bases, and 3 bases lay outside the gene matches. CDR3 DNA sequence: TGCAGTGCCCAGACTAGCGGGAGCACAGATACGCAGTATTTT. Amino acid sequence: CSAQTSGSTDTQYF.

Regarding this clonotype: A junction end diverges from the germline sequence, so it may reflect a read error. The chain couples TRBV7-9 to TRBJ2-5, with D unclear. Germline V gene sequence: CDR1 SEHNR, CDR2 FQNEAQ (reference sequence). The CDR3 is 12 amino acids. The CDR3: CASTLEKETQYF. The CDR3 DNA is TGTGCCAGCACCTTAGAAAAAGAGACCCAGTACTTC.

This sequence joins TRBV6-1 and TRBJ2-7; TRBD1 aligns across 11 bases. V lost 1 base and J lost 4; bases outside the gene matches: 3. This CDR3 spans 15 amino acids. Germline V gene sequence: CDR1 MNHNS, CDR2 SASEGT. CDR3 nucleotide sequence: TGTGCCAGCAGTGAAGGGACAGGGGGCCGGTACGAGCAGTACTTC. Its protein product is CASSEGTGGRYEQYF.

The chain links TRBV19 to TRBJ2-3; D is unresolved. The CDR3 runs to 11 residues. CDR1 is LNHDA, CDR2 SQIVND, per germline (reference sequence). Trimming shortened V by 4 bases and J by 5 bases, and 4 bases separated the two germline ends. The CDR3 reads CASSTGDTQYF. CDR3 nucleotides: TGTGCCAGTAGTACTGGAGATACGCAGTATTTT.

This clonotype has a handful of counts. The chain links TRBV28 to TRBJ2-5; D perhaps matches TRBD2 (6 bases). V shed 7 bases and J shed 5 bases, with 17 bases lying between them. Germline CDR1 and CDR2: MDHEN and SYDVKM. The CDR3 has 14 amino acids. CDR3 nucleotide sequence: TGTGCCAGCACCCCTGGAGGGATAGGGGAGACCCAGTACTTC. Translated: CASTPGGIGETQYF.

The CDR3 DNA follows: TGTGCCAGCACGCGAAACAGGGGGACTGAAGCTTTCTTT. Translated, it gives CASTRNRGTEAFF. The J gene is TRBJ1-1, the V gene TRBV28, with TRBD1 matching 8 bases. Looked up from germline, CDR1 is MDHEN and CDR2 is SYDVKM. V trimming: 7 bases; J trimming: 5 bases; junction bases outside the gene matches: 6. CDR3 length: 13 residues.

The gene calls are TRBV11-2 and TRBJ2-1; possible D gene TRBD2, 5 bases. V was clipped by 8 bases and J by 7 bases, with 21 bases between them. The CDR3 is 15 amino acids. Germline V lookup: CDR1 SGHAT, CDR2 FQNNGV. CDR3: CASSLNGLAQNEQFF. CDR3 sequence (DNA): TGTGCCAGCTCCTTAAACGGGCTAGCTCAGAATGAGCAGTTCTTC.